The next 29 T cell receptor beta chains were all read from a single sample in a study of neoadjuvant nivolumab and ipilimumab in lung cancer (dated by TCRdb to the early 2020s). The library came from the immunoSEQ multiplex PCR assay. The table comes from immuneACCESS by way of TCRdb, which keeps in-frame sequences with V and J called. Part of the clones is missing from these tables; in studies checked, under half for an unresolved V gene and the rest for unknown reasons. For this sample there are over 8,500 clones; more than 70% appear just once. Around 7% of the sample goes to the ten largest clones. The time point label on this specimen signifies: at surgical resection after neoadjuvant nivolumab +/- ipilimumab. The specimen comprised tumor tissue, sampled after neoadjuvant nivolumab, alone or with ipilimumab, at or shortly before surgery. These receptors all come from an adult with non-small cell lung cancer. Some clones in this sample may be carry-over from other donors' samples.

The V call is TRBV9, the J call TRBJ2-7; D remains unclear. V dropped 3 bases and J dropped 4 bases, with 14 bases sitting between them. The CDR3 has 14 residues. Germline CDR1 SGDLS, CDR2 YYNGEE. The CDR3: CASSGGSSDYEQYF. DNA for the CDR3: TGTGCCAGCAGCGGTGGGTCGTCGGATTACGAGCAGTACTTC.

This sequence joins TRBV19 and TRBJ1-6; D uncertain. V dropped 5 bases and J dropped 0 bases, with 11 bases sitting between them. In germline, CDR1 is LNHDA, CDR2 SQIVND (reference sequence). The CDR3 extends over 16 amino acids. Here the CDR3 reads CASSAAGSSYNSPLHF. CDR3 nucleotide sequence: TGTGCCAGTAGTGCCGCGGGGAGCTCCTATAATTCACCCCTCCACTTT.

The chain couples TRBV29-1 to TRBJ2-7; D remains unclear. The CDR3 extends over 12 amino acids. CDR1 and CDR2 from the germline V gene are SQVTM and ANQGSEA. With 3 bases removed from V and 2 bases from J, the gap between germline ends came to 8 bases. The CDR3 spells CSVESEPYEQYF. CDR3 nucleotides: TGCAGCGTTGAGTCAGAACCCTACGAGCAGTACTTC.

V gene TRBV5-1 combines with J gene TRBJ1-1; a weak D match, TRBD1 (6 bases). The V end was cut by 2 bases, the J end by 7 bases, with 12 bases between. Germline-derived CDR1 and CDR2 are SGHRS and YFSETQ. This CDR3 is built from 13 residues. The chain's CDR3 is CASSFNGQSEAFF. CDR3 nucleotides: TGCGCCAGCAGCTTCAATGGACAGAGTGAAGCTTTCTTT.

The chain employs TRBV30 and TRBJ1-1; TRBD1 aligns across 9 bases. Trimming cost V 1 base and J 1 base; bases outside gene matches: 1. The CDR3 sequence is 14 residues long. Per germline, CDR1 GTSNPN and CDR2 SVGIG (reference sequence). In nucleotides, the CDR3 is TGTGCCTGGAGTGGGGGACAGGGGAACACTGAAGCTTTCTTT. Protein sequence: CAWSGGQGNTEAFF.

CDR3 region: CASNHADTEAFF. CDR3 nucleotide sequence: TGTGCCTCCAACCACGCGGACACTGAAGCTTTCTTT. This rearrangement joins TRBV18 to TRBJ1-1; D is ambiguous. CDR1 and CDR2 (germline): KGHSH, LQKENI. CDR3 length: 12 amino acids. Trimming left V 11 bases short and J 3 bases short, with 13 bases between.

This chain joins TRBV18 and TRBJ1-1; no definite D call. The CDR3 runs to 13 residues. With 3 bases removed from V and 7 bases from J, the gap between germline ends came to 12 bases. Germline V gene lookup returns CDR1 KGHSH and CDR2 LQKENI. The DNA of the CDR3 is TGTGCCAGCTCACCCCGGGGAGGGAGTGAAGCTTTCTTT. As protein: CASSPRGGSEAFF.

The rearrangement uses TRBV30 and TRBJ1-4; D perhaps matches TRBD1 (6 bases). This CDR3 is built from 13 residues. Trimming left V 8 bases short and J 5 bases short, with 15 bases between. CDR1 is GTSNPN and CDR2 is SVGIG in the germline V gene (reference sequence). The CDR3 protein is CARQQGANEKLFF. As DNA, the CDR3 is TGTGCCCGACAACAGGGTGCAAATGAAAAACTGTTTTTT.

J is TRBJ2-1 and V is TRBV6-5; D is uncertain. Looked up from germline, CDR1 is MNHEY and CDR2 is SVGAGI. This CDR3 comprises 15 residues. Deletions cut 6 bases from V and 0 bases from J, with 12 bases between. CDR3 sequence reads: CASSPGFTSYNEQFF. For the CDR3, the DNA is TGTGCCAGCAGCCCTGGGTTTACCTCCTACAATGAGCAGTTCTTC.

This chain connects TRBV2 to TRBJ2-7; TRBD2 matches 8 bases. The V gene end was trimmed by 3 bases and the J gene end by 6 bases; junction bases not matched to a gene: 10. The germline gives CDR1 SNHLY, CDR2 FYNNEI. CDR3 length equals 15 residues. The CDR3 loop reads CASSDPGLGYSEQYF. CDR3 coding DNA: TGTGCCAGCAGTGACCCGGGACTAGGCTATAGCGAGCAGTACTTC.

The rearrangement uses TRBV18 and TRBJ1-2, with D possibly TRBD1 on 6 matching bases. The CDR3 has 18 residues. CDR1 and CDR2 (germline): KGHSH, LQKENI. V was cut by 2 bases and J by 0 bases, with 19 bases left in between. CDR3 region: CASSPSPPNRASNYGYTF. CDR3 DNA sequence: TGTGCCAGCTCACCATCGCCCCCCAACAGGGCCTCTAACTATGGCTACACCTTC.

The V and J genes are TRBV11-2 and TRBJ1-6; D is ambiguous. V dropped 5 bases and J dropped 5 bases, with 16 bases sitting between them. This CDR3 is built from 16 residues. The germline V gene encodes CDR1 SGHAT and CDR2 FQNNGV. The DNA for the CDR3 is TGTGCCAGCAGCCCATCGGGCACTGGGGATAATTCACCCCTCCACTTT. Translated: CASSPSGTGDNSPLHF.

The J gene is TRBJ2-7, the V gene TRBV18; D uncertain. This CDR3 is 14 amino acids long. The V gene lost 5 bases and the J gene lost 3 bases, with 14 bases spanning the gap. CDR1 KGHSH and CDR2 LQKENI come from the germline V gene. The CDR3 coding sequence is TGTGCCAGCTCATTAACGGCAGGTGTCTACGAGCAGTACTTC. Amino acids: CASSLTAGVYEQYF.

This clone has just a few counts. The chain joins TRBV5-1 to TRBJ1-4; D gene ambiguous. In germline, CDR1 is SGHRS, CDR2 YFSETQ. The CDR3 length is 17 residues. V lost 1 base and J 4 bases, leaving 17 bases between the germline ends. CDR3 DNA sequence: TGCGCCAGCAGCTTGAGCGCCGGTTCGGCTCGTAATGAAAAACTGTTTTTT. This gives the protein CASSLSAGSARNEKLFF.

This clone was recorded a few times. The chain employs TRBV6-5 and TRBJ2-1; tentative D call: TRBD1 (5 bases). The CDR3 contains 15 residues. Germline CDR1 reads MNHEY; CDR2 reads SVGAGI. V was shortened by 2 bases and J by 2 bases, with 10 bases between the two germline ends. Here the CDR3 DNA reads TGTGCCAGCAGTTACGACAGTTCGACCTACAATGAGCAGTTCTTC. This codes for CASSYDSSTYNEQFF.

The V gene is TRBV4-3, the J gene TRBJ1-1; D is unclear. Germline CDR1 is LGHNA and CDR2 is YSLEER. The CDR3 covers 14 residues. Trimming removed 2 bases at V and 4 bases at J, with 11 bases between. This CDR3 is CASSQRRTATEAFF. In nucleotides, the CDR3 is TGCGCCAGCAGCCAAAGAAGGACGGCCACTGAAGCTTTCTTT.

The chain employs TRBV5-1 and TRBJ2-5; 7 bases map to TRBD2. Germline-derived CDR1 and CDR2 are SGHRS and YFSETQ. This CDR3 contains 14 residues. The junction had 1 base not matched to a gene; V was cut back by 0 bases and J by 2 bases. This CDR3 reads CASSLVGGQETQYF. The CDR3 DNA reads as TGCGCCAGCAGCTTGGTGGGGGGGCAAGAGACCCAGTACTTC.

The chain uses TRBV7-8 and TRBJ1-6, with 8 bases that match TRBD1. CDR1 is SGHVS, CDR2 FQNEAQ, per germline. V lost 5 bases, J lost 9 bases, and 9 bases stayed unmatched. This CDR3 region has 15 residues. The CDR3 sequence is CASSRGQGVGSPLHF. The CDR3 region has the DNA TGTGCCAGCAGCCGCGGACAGGGAGTTGGTTCACCCCTCCACTTT.

A few counts support this clone. The chain carries TRBV18 and TRBJ1-1; a possible D gene is TRBD1 (6 bases). From germline, CDR1 is KGHSH and CDR2 LQKENI. The CDR3 consists of 14 residues. V was clipped by 6 bases and J by 5 bases, with 16 bases between them. Here the CDR3 DNA reads TGTGCCAGCTCCTCCGAGACAGGCGGAACTGAAGCTTTCTTT. As protein: CASSSETGGTEAFF.

This clone is labeled large. This chain links TRBV7-2 with TRBJ1-2; D is uncertain. CDR3 length equals 12 residues. V lost 2 bases and J 8 bases, leaving 9 bases between the germline ends. CDR1 is SGHTA and CDR2 is FQGNSA in the germline V gene. The CDR3 loop reads CASSLSERGYTF. In nucleotides, the CDR3 is TGTGCCAGCAGCTTATCAGAGAGGGGCTACACCTTC.

The chain has TRBV5-1 and TRBJ1-1; a weak D match, TRBD1 (5 bases). Germline V CDR1 and CDR2: SGHRS, YFSETQ. CDR3 length: 14 amino acids. The germline V and J ends were trimmed by 3 bases and 4 bases, with 13 bases remaining between them. DNA of the CDR3: TGCGCCAGCAGCTGGGGGACGGGGGGCACTGAAGCTTTCTTT. Its translation is CASSWGTGGTEAFF.

The chain joins TRBV5-1 to TRBJ1-4, with TRBD1 matching 9 bases. The J segment lost 7 bases and the V segment lost 5 bases, leaving 3 bases of the junction unmatched. CDR3 length equals 13 residues. Germline lookup yields CDR1 SGHRS and CDR2 YFSETQ. CDR3 in DNA: TGCGCCAGCAGGGGACAGGGTATTGAAAAACTGTTTTTT. Translated: CASRGQGIEKLFF.

Here the CDR3 DNA reads TGTGCCAGCAGCTTAGGGGGGAGTTATGGCTACACCTTC. It codes for CASSLGGSYGYTF. The chain combines TRBV7-9 with TRBJ1-2; TRBD1 might be the D (5 bases). Per germline, CDR1 SEHNR and CDR2 FQNEAQ (reference sequence). The CDR3 is 13 amino acids. Trimming left V 1 base short and J 5 bases short, with 8 bases between.

The chain employs TRBV11-3 and TRBJ2-7, with TRBD1 as a possible D gene (5 bases). From germline, CDR1 is SGHNT and CDR2 YENEEA. V dropped 4 bases and J dropped 2 bases, with 15 bases sitting between them. This CDR3 contains 15 residues. CDR3 in DNA: TGTGCCAGCAGCTCTACTTGGGGCGACACCTACGAGCAGTACTTC. Its protein is CASSSTWGDTYEQYF. Combining the CDR3 with reference TRBV11-3 and TRBJ2-7 gives the whole variable domain EAGVVQSPRYKIIEKKQPVAFWCNPISGHNTLYWYLQNLGQGPELLIRYENEEAVDDSQLPKDRFSAERLKGVDSTLKIQPAELGDSAVYLCASSSTWGDTYEQYFGPGTRLTVT.

This chain connects TRBV6-6 to TRBJ1-4; D may be TRBD1 (5 bases). Germline-derived CDR1 and CDR2 are MNHNY and SVGAGI (reference sequence). This CDR3 has 14 amino acids. The V end lost 6 bases, the J end lost 8 bases, and 16 bases lay between the germline ends. The CDR3 DNA reads as TGTGCCAGCAGGAACACCCCCCGGGGGGAAAAACTGTTTTTT. Its protein is CASRNTPRGEKLFF.

The chain carries TRBV18 and TRBJ1-2; tentatively, D is TRBD1 (5 bases). V was clipped by 3 bases and J by 7 bases, with 21 bases between them. The CDR3 runs 16 residues. Germline V gene sequence: CDR1 KGHSH, CDR2 LQKENI. DNA for the CDR3: TGTGCCAGCTCACCCTATCCGGACATAAACTCAAGTGGCTACACCTTC. Amino acid sequence: CASSPYPDINSSGYTF.

This chain connects TRBV7-9 to TRBJ1-6; D not resolved. This CDR3 region has 16 residues. CDR1 and CDR2 (germline): SEHNR, FQNEAQ (reference sequence). Trimming cost V 2 bases and J 4 bases, with 12 bases left between them. Written as DNA, the CDR3 is TGTGCCAGCAGCTTATTGCTCACAGAATATAATTCACCCCTCCACTTT. Translating gives CASSLLLTEYNSPLHF.

The gene calls are TRBV2 and TRBJ1-2, with D hard to call. This CDR3 contains 13 residues. With 6 bases removed from V and 4 bases from J, the gap between germline ends came to 12 bases. Germline assignment: CDR1 SNHLY and CDR2 FYNNEI. CDR3 sequence (DNA): TGTGCCAGCAGAGGAGAGGGCGCCTATGGCTACACCTTC. Translated, it gives CASRGEGAYGYTF. Full variable domain (rest looked up from reference TRBV2 and TRBJ1-2): EPEVTQTPSHQVTQMGQEVILRCVPISNHLYFYWYRQILGQKVEFLVSFYNNEISEKSEIFDDQFSVERPDGSNFTLKIRSTKLEDSAMYFCASRGEGAYGYTFGSGTRLTVV.

The V gene is TRBV12-5, the J gene TRBJ2-7; no firm D call. The CDR3 length is 13 residues. Germline loops: CDR1 LGHNT, CDR2 FRNRAP. V was cut by 1 base and J by 2 bases, with 6 bases left in between. CDR3: CASGLGPAYEQYF. For the CDR3, the DNA is TGTGCTAGTGGTTTGGGACCTGCCTACGAGCAGTACTTC.